This T cell receptor (beta chain) was sequenced in a study of blood T cell repertoires in COVID-19. Study information: Researchers got acute and convalescent COVID-19 samples from the United States, Italy and Spain. PBMCs, B-cell-depleted T cells, or T cells provided the cDNA or gDNA that made up the material.

In the study's own analysis: Reference gene primer amplification in the assay estimated nucleated cell counts. Data came from immunoSEQ multiplex PCR; TCRdb stores just in-frame clones and leaves some out. That table is the source of V, J and clone size, and D and trimming were worked out from the DNA. The sample records some 330,000 clones, approximately 89% being singletons. Seattle participants joined during active infection and were tracked over time. The CDR3 totals 13 residues. CDR1 and CDR2 from the germline V gene are MNHNS and SASEGT. V lost 4 bases and J lost 11; bases outside the gene matches: 5. This clone showed up just once.

The sample taken for sequencing was peripheral blood. The chain is built from TRBV6-1 and TRBJ1-4; 9 nucleotides match TRBD1. The source of this sequence is a woman younger than 45 with COVID-19, enrolled during active disease. In DNA form, the CDR3 reads TGTGCCAGCAGTGGGACAGGGGCGGGTAAACTGTTTTTT. Protein product: CASSGTGAGKLFF.